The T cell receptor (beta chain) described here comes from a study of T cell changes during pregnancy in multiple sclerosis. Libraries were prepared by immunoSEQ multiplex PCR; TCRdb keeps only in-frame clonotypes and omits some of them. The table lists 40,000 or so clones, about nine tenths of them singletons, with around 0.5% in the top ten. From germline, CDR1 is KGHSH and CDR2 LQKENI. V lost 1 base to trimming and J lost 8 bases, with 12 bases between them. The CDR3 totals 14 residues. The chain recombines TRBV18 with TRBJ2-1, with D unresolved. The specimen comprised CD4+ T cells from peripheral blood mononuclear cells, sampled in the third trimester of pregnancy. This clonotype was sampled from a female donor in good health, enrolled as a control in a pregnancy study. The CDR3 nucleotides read TGTGCCAGCTCACCACTTCAGGTCAAAGATGAGCAGTTCTTC. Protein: CASSPLQVKDEQFF.